This record concerns one T cell receptor beta chain sequence. Clones were sequenced by immunoSEQ multiplex PCR, and TCRdb holds only the in-frame ones, with some missing. The sample carries some 200,000 clones, 80% to 90% recorded once. The data belong to a study of blood T cell repertoires in COVID-19. Per germline, CDR1 GTSNPN and CDR2 SVGIG (reference sequence). Trimming cost V 6 bases and J 8 bases; bases outside gene matches: 6. CDR3 size: 14 residues. The material sequenced was peripheral blood. The chain couples TRBV30 to TRBJ2-1; 14 bases line up with TRBD2. The receptor was isolated from a woman aged 55-75 years with COVID-19, enrolled during active disease. In DNA form, the CDR3 reads TGTGCCTGCTCGACTAGCGGGAGGGCCTATGAGCAGTTCTTC. This translates into CACSTSGRAYEQFF.